This T cell receptor beta chain was identified in a study of memory CD4+ T cells and cytomegalovirus serostatus. Study-wide points: Each of around 69 CMV-associated TCRbeta sequences occurred in one to five individuals.

CDR3 length: 14 residues. From germline, CDR1 is SGHDT and CDR2 YYEEEE. Trimming cost V 4 bases and J 0 bases, with 11 bases left between them. The data were produced by immunoSEQ multiplex PCR, yet TCRdb's version contains in-frame clones alone and is incomplete. The sample consists of approximately 52,000 clones, 60% to 80% of them appearing once. The sort gate was single viable CD3+CD4+CD8-CD45RO+ cells for memory CD4+ T cells. This clone was seen a handful of times. The antigen remains undetermined. The V and J genes are TRBV5-6 and TRBJ2-7; D not certain. Sample: memory CD4+ T cells from blood. This TCR was sampled from an adult in good health and CMV-seronegative. CDR3 loop: CASSTYSISYEQYF. CDR3 sequence (DNA): TGTGCCAGCAGCACTTACTCAATCTCCTACGAGCAGTACTTC.